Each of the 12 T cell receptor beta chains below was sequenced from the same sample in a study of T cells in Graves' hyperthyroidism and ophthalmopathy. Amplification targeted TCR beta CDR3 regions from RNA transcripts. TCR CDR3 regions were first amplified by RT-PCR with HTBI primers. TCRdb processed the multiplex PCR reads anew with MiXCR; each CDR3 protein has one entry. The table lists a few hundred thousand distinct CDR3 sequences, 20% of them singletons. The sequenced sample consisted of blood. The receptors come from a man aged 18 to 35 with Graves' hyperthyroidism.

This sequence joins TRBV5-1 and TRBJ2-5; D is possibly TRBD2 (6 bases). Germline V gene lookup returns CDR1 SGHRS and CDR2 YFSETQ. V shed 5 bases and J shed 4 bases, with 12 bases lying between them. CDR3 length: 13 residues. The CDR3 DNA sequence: TGCGCCAGCAGTTTTGAGGAGGGAGAGACCCAGTACTTC. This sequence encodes CASSFEEGETQYF.

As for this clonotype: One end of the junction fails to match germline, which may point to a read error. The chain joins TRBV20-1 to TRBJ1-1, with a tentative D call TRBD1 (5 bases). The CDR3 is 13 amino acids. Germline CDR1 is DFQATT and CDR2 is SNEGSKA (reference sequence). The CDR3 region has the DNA TGCAGTGCTGAGGGGACGGCGGTCACTGAAGCTTACTTT. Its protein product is CSAEGTAVTEAYF.

Written as DNA, the CDR3 is TGTGCCAGCAGTTTATCCCTCGGACAGGGCTCCTACGAGCAGTACTTC. Its protein product is CASSLSLGQGSYEQYF. The chain recombines TRBV12-3 or TRBV12-4 with TRBJ2-7, with TRBD1 identical over 8 bases. The CDR3 sequence is 16 residues long. The ends lost 2 bases at V and 0 bases at J; junction bases unmatched: 6.

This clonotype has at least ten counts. The CDR3 reads CASSLWTSGEETQYF. In DNA form, the CDR3 reads TGTGCCAGCAGCCTTTGGACTAGCGGGGAGGAGACCCAGTACTTC. The V gene is TRBV14, the J gene TRBJ2-5, with 12 nucleotides matching TRBD2. V was clipped by 4 bases and J by 5 bases; unmatched bases: 5. In germline, CDR1 is SGHDN, CDR2 FVKESK. This CDR3 has 15 residues.

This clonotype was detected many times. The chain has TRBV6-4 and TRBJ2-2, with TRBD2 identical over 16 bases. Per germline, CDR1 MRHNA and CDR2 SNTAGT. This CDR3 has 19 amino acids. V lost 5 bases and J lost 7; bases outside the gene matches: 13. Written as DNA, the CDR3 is TGTGCCAGCAGTCTGTTTGGGACTAGCGGGGGGGCGCTGATCGGGGAGCTGTTTTTT. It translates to CASSLFGTSGGALIGELFF.

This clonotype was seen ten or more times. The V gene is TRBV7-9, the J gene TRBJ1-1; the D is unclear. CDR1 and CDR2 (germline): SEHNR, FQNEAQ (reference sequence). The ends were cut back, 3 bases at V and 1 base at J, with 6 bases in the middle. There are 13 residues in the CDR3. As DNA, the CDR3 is TGTGCCAGCAGCTTCCAAAAGAACACTGAAGCTTTCTTT. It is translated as CASSFQKNTEAFF.

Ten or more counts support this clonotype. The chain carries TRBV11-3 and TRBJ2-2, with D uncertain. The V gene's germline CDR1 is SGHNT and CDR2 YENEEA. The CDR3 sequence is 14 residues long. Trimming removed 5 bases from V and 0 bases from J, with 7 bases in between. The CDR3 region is CASSQFTNTGELFF. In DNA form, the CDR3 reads TGTGCCAGCAGCCAATTTACGAACACCGGGGAGCTGTTTTTT.

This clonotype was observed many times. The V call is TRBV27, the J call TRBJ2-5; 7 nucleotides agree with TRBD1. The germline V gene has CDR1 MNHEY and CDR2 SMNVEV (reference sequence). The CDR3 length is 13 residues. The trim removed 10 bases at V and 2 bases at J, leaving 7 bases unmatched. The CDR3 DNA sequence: TGTGCCATCTATGACAGGGCGCAAGAGACCCAGTACTTC. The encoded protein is CAIYDRAQETQYF.

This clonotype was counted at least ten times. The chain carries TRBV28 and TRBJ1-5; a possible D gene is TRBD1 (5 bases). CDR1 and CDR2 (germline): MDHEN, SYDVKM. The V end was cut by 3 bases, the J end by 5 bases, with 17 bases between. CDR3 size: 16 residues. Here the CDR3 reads CASSFYEFQGDQPQHF. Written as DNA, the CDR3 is TGTGCCAGCAGTTTCTATGAGTTTCAGGGTGATCAGCCCCAGCATTTT.

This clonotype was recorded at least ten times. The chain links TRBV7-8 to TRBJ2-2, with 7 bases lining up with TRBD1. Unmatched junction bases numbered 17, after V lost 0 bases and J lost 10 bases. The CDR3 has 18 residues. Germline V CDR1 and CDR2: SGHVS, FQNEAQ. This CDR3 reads CASSLAILFGTAREELFF. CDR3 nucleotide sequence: TGTGCCAGCAGCTTAGCGATTCTATTCGGGACAGCTCGTGAGGAGCTGTTTTTT.

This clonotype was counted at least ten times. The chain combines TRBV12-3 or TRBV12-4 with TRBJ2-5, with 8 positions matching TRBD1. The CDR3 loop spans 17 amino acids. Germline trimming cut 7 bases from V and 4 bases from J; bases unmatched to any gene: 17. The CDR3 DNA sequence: TGTGCCAGCACAATTTCCCAGGGGGCGCTTACGACAGAGACCCAGTACTTC. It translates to CASTISQGALTTETQYF.

CDR3 nucleotides: TGCGCCAGCAGCTTGCGGGGTAGTGGAGTGTCGAGGCGTTTGAACACTGAAGCTTTCTTT. Translation gives CASSLRGSGVSRRLNTEAFF. The chain carries TRBV5-1 and TRBJ1-1; D ambiguous. The CDR3 covers 20 residues. CDR1 is SGHRS and CDR2 is YFSETQ in the germline V gene. Trimming took off 1 base at V and 0 bases at J, with 25 bases between the two ends.